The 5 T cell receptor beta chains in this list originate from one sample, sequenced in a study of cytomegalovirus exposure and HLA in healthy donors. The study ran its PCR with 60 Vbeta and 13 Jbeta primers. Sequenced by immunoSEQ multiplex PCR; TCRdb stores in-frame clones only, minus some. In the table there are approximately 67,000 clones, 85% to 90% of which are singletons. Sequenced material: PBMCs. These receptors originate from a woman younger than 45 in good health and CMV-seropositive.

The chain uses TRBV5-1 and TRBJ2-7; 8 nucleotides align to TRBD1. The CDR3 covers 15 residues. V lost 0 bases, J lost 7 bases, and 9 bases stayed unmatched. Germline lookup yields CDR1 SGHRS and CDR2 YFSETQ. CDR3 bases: TGCGCCAGCAGCTTGGATCCAGGGGGCTTGGGAGAGCAGTACTTC. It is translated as CASSLDPGGLGEQYF.

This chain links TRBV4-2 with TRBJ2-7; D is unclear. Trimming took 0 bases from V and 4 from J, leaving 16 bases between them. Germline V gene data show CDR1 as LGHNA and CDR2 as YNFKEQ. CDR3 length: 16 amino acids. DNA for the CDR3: TGTGCCAGCAGCCAAGATGGTGAACGGAGCCAATACGAGCAGTACTTC. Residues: CASSQDGERSQYEQYF.

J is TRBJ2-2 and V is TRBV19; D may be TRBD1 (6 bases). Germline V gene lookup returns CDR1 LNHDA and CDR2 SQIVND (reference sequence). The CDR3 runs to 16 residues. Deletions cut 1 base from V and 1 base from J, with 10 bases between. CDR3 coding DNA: TGTGCCAGTAGTATAGTTGGCAGGGGGAACACCGGGGAGCTGTTTTTT. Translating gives CASSIVGRGNTGELFF.

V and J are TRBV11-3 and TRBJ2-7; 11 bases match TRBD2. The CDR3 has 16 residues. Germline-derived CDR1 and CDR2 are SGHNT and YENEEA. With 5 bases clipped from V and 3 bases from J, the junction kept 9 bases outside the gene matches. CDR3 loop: CASSPLAGAGIYEQYF. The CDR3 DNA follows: TGTGCCAGCAGCCCACTAGCGGGAGCCGGAATCTACGAGCAGTACTTC.

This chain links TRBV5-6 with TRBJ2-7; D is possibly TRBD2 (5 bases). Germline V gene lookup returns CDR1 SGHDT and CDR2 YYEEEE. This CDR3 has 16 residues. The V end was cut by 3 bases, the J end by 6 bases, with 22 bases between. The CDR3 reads CASSWGYPSDFREQYF. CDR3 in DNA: TGTGCCAGCAGCTGGGGATACCCCTCGGACTTCCGCGAGCAGTACTTC.